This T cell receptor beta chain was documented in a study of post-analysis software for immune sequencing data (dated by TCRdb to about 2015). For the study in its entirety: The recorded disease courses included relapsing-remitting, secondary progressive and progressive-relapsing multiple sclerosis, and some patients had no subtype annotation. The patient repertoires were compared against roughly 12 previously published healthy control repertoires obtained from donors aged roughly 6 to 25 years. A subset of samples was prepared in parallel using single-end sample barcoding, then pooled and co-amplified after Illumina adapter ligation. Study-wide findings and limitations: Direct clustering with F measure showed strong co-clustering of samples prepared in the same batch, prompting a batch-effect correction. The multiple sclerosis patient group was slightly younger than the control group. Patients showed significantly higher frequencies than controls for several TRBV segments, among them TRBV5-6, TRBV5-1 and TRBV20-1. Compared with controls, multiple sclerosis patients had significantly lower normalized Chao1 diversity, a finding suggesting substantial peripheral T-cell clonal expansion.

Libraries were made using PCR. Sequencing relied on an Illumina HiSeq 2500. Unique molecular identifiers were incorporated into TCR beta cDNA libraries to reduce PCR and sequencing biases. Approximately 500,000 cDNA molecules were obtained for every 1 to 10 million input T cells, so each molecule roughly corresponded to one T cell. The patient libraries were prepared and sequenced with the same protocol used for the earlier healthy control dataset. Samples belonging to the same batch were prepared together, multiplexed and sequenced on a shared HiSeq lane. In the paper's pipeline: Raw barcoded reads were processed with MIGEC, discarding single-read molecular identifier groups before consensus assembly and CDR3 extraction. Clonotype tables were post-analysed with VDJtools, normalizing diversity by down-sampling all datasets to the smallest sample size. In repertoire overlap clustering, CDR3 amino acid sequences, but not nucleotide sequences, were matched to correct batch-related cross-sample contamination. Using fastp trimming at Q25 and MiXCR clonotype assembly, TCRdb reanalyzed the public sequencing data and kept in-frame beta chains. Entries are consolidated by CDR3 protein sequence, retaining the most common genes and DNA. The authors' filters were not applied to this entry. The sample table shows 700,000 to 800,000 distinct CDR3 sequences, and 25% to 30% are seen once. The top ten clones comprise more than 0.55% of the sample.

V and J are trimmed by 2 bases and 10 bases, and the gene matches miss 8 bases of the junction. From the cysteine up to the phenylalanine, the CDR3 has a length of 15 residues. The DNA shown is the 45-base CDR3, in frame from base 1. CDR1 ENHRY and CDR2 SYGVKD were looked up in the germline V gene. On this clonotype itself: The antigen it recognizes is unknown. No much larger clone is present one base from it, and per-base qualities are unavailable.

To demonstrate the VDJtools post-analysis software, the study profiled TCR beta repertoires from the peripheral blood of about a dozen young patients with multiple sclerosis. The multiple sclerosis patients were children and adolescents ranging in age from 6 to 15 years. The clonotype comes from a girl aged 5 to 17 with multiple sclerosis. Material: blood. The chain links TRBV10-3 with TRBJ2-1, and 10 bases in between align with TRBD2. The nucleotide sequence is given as TGTGCCATCAGTGAGAAGCGGGAGGGGGCATACGAGCAGTTCTTC. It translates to CAISEKREGAYEQFF.